This T cell receptor (beta chain) was captured by sequencing in a study of beta chain features in type 1 diabetes. Points from the study as a whole: No resolution was reached here on whether HLA type influences TCRB rearrangement.

This clone was seen a handful of times. Its cognate antigen is unknown. The sample carries other DNA sequences with the same CDR3. Germline V gives CDR1 MGHRA, CDR2 YSYEKL. The CDR3 runs to 13 residues. Trimming left V 1 base short and J 4 bases short, with 4 bases between. The sequenced template was cDNA made from the entire isolated RNA. Libraries were prepared by immunoSEQ multiplex PCR; TCRdb keeps only in-frame clonotypes and omits some of them. The sample includes under 900,000 clones, roughly 17% of them seen just once. The chain is built from TRBV4-1 and TRBJ1-4; D gene uncertain. The sample consisted of naive CD4+ T cells from blood. The source of this sequence is a woman aged 18-29 years in good health. CDR3 protein: CASSQVRNEKLFF. CDR3 DNA: TGCGCCAGCAGCCAAGTCCGTAATGAAAAACTGTTTTTT.